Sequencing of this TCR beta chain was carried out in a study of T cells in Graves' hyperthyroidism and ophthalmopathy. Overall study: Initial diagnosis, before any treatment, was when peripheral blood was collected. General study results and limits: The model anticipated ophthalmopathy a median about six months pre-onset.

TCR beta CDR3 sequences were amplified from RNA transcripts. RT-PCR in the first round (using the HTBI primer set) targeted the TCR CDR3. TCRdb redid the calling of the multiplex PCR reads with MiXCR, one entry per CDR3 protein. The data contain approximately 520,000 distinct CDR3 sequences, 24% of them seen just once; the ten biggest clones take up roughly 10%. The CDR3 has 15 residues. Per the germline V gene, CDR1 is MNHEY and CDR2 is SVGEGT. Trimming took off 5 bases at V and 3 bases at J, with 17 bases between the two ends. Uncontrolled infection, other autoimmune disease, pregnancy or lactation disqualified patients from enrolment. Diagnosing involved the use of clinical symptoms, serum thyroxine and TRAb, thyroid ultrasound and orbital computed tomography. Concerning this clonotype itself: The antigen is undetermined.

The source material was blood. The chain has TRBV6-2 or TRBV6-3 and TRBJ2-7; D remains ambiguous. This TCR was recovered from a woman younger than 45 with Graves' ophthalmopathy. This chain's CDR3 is CASSTFRGNNYEQYF. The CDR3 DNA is TGTGCCAGCAGTACGTTTCGTGGGAACAACTACGAGCAGTACTTC.